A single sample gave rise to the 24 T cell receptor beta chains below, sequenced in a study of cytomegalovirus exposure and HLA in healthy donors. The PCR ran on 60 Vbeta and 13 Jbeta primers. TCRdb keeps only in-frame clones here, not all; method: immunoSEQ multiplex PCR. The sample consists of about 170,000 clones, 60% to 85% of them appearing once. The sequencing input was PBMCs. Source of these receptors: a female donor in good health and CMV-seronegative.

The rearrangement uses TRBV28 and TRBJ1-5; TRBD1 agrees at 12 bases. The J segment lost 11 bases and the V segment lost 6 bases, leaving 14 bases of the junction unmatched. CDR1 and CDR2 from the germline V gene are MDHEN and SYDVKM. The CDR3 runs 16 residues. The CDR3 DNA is TGTGCCAGCAGACCCTTCCCGGGACAGGGGGCCCCAGCCCAGCATTTT. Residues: CASRPFPGQGAPAQHF.

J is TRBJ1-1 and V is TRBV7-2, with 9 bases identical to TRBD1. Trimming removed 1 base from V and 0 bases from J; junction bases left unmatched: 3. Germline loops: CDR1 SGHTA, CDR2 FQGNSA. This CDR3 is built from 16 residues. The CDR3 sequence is CASSLVGQGMNTEAFF. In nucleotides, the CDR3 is TGTGCCAGCAGCTTAGTGGGACAGGGTATGAACACTGAAGCTTTCTTT.

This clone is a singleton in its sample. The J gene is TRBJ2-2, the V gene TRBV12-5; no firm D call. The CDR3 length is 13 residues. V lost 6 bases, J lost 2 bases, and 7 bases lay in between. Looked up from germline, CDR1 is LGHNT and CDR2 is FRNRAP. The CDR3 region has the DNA TGTGCTAGTGGCCCCCTCAACACCGGGGAGCTGTTTTTT. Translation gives CASGPLNTGELFF. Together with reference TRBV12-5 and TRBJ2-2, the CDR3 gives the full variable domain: DARVTQTPRHKVTEMGQEVTMRCQPILGHNTVFWYRQTMMQGLELLAYFRNRAPLDDSGMPKDRFSAEMPDATLATLKIQPSEPRDSAVYFCASGPLNTGELFFGEGSRLTVL.

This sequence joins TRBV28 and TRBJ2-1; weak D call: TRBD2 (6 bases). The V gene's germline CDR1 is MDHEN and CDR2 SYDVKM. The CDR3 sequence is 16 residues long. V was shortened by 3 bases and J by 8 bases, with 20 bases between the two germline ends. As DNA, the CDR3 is TGTGCCAGCAGTTTCTCAAGACGGGGGTTCCTGGATGAGCAGTTCTTC. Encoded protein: CASSFSRRGFLDEQFF.

The CDR3 protein is CASKGGSDTQYF. DNA of the CDR3: TGTGCCAGCAAGGGCGGGTCAGATACGCAGTATTTT. The chain recombines TRBV6-1 with TRBJ2-3, with D maybe TRBD2 (5 bases). Trimming removed 7 bases from V and 4 bases from J, with 9 bases in between. CDR1 and CDR2 from the germline V gene are MNHNS and SASEGT. The length of the CDR3 is 12 residues.

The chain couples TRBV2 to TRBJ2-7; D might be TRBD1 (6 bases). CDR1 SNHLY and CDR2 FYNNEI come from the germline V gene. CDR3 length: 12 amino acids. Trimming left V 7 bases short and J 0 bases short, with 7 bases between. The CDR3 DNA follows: TGTGCCAGCACCAGGGGCTCCTACGAGCAGTACTTC. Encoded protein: CASTRGSYEQYF.

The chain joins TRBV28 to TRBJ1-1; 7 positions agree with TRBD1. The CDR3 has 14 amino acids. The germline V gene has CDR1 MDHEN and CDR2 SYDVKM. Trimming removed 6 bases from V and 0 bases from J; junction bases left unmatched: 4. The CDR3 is CASRAGQLNTEAFF. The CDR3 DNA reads TGTGCCAGCAGGGCGGGACAGTTGAACACTGAAGCTTTCTTT.

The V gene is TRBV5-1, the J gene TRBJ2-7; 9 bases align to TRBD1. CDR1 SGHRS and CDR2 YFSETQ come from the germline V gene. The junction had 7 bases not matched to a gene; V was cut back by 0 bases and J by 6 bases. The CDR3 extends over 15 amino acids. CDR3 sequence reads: CASSLAGDRVREQYF. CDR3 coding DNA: TGCGCCAGCAGCTTGGCCGGGGACAGGGTGCGCGAGCAGTACTTC. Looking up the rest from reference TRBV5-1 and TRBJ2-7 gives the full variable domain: KAGVTQTPRYLIKTRGQQVTLSCSPISGHRSVSWYQQTPGQGLQFLFEYFSETQRNKGNFPGRFSGRQFSNSRSEMNVSTLELGDSALYLCASSLAGDRVREQYFGPGTRLTVT.

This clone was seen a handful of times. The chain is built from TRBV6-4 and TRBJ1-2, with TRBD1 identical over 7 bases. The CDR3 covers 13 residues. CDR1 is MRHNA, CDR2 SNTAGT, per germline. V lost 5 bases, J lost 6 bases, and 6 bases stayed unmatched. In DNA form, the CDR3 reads TGTGCCAGCAGTTCGACAGGGTTAGATGGCTACACCTTC. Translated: CASSSTGLDGYTF.

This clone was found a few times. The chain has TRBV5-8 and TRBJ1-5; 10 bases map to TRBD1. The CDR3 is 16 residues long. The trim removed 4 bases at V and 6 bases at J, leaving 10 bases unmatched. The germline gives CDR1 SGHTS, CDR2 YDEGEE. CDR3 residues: CASSRRGGTGAQPQHF. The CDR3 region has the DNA TGTGCCAGCAGCCGGCGAGGTGGGACAGGGGCTCAGCCCCAGCATTTT. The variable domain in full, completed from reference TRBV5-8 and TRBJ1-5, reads EAGVTQSPTHLIKTRGQQATLRCSPISGHTSVYWYQQALGLGLQFLLWYDEGEERNRGNFPPRFSGRQFPNYSSELNVNALELEDSALYLCASSRRGGTGAQPQHFGDGTRLSIL.

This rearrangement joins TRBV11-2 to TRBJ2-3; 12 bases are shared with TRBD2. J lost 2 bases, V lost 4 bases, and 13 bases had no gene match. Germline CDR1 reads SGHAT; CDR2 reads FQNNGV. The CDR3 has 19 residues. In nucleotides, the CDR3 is TGTGCCAGCAGCTCCCGCCGGGCGACTAGCGGGGGAATCACAGATACGCAGTATTTT. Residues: CASSSRRATSGGITDTQYF.

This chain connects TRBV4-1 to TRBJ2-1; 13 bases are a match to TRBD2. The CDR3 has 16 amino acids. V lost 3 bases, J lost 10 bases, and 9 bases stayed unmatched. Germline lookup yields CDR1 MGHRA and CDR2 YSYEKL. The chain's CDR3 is CASSQDRLAGGLEQFF. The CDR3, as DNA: TGCGCCAGCAGCCAGGATCGACTAGCGGGAGGCCTGGAGCAGTTCTTC.

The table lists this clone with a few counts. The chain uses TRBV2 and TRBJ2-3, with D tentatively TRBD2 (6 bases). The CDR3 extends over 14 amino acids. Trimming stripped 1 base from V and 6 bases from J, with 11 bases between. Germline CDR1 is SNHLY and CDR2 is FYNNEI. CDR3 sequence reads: CASSEGGEADTQYF. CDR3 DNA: TGTGCCAGCAGTGAAGGTGGGGAGGCGGATACGCAGTATTTT.

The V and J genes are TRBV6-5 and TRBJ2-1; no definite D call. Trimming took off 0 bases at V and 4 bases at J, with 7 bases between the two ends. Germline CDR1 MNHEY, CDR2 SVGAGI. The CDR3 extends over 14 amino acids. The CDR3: CASSYSPGYNEQFF. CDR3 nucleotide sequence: TGTGCCAGCAGTTACTCCCCAGGATACAATGAGCAGTTCTTC.

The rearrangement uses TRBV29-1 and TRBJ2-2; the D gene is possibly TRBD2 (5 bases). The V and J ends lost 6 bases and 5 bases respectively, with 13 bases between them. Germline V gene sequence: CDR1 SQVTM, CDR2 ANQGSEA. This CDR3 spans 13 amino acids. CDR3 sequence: CSVDSGRTGELFF. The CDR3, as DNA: TGCAGCGTCGATTCGGGAAGGACCGGGGAGCTGTTTTTT.

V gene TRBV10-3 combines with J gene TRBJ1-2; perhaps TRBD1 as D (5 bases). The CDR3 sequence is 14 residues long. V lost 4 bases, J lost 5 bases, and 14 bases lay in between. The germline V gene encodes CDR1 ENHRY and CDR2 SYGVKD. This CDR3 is CAISGGDVFYGYTF. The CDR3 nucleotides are TGTGCCATCAGTGGGGGGGATGTGTTTTATGGCTACACCTTC.

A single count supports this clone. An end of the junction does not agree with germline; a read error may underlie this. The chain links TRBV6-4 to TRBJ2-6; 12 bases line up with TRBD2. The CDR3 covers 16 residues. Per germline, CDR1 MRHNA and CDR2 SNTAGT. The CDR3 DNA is TGTGCCAGCAGTGCTAGCGGGGGGGCTGGGGCCAACGCCCTGACTTTC. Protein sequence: CASSASGGAGANALTF.

The chain's CDR3 is CASSSGLAGNEQFF. The CDR3 nucleotides are TGCGCCAGCAGCTCAGGACTAGCGGGGAATGAGCAGTTCTTC. The chain couples TRBV5-1 to TRBJ2-1, with TRBD2 matching over 12 bases. The junction had 2 bases not matched to a gene; V was cut back by 3 bases and J by 7 bases. The CDR3 loop spans 14 amino acids. The germline CDR1 and CDR2 sequences are SGHRS and YFSETQ.

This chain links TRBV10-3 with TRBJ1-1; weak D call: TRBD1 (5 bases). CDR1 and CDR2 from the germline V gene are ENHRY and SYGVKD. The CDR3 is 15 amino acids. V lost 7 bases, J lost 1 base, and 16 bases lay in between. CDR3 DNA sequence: TGTGCCATCACCCCCGGGGGGGAAAGGAACACTGAAGCTTTCTTT. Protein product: CAITPGGERNTEAFF.

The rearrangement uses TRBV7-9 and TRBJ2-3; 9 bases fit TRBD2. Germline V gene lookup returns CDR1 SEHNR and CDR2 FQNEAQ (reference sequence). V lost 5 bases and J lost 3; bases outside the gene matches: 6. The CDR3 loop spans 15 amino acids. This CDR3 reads CASSPSGGRTDTQYF. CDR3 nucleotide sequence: TGTGCCAGCAGCCCAAGCGGGGGGAGGACAGATACGCAGTATTTT. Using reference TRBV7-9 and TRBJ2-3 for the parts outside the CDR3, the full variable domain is DTGVSQNPRHKITKRGQNVTFRCDPISEHNRLYWYRQTLGQGPEFLTYFQNEAQLEKSRLLSDRFSAERPKGSFSTLEIQRTEQGDSAMYLCASSPSGGRTDTQYFGPGTRLTVL.

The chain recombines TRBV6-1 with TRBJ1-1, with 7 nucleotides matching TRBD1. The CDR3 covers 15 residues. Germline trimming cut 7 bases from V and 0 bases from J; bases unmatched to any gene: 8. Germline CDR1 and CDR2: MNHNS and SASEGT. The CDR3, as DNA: TGTGCCAGCACCGAACGTACAGGGGTGAACACTGAAGCTTTCTTT. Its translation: CASTERTGVNTEAFF.

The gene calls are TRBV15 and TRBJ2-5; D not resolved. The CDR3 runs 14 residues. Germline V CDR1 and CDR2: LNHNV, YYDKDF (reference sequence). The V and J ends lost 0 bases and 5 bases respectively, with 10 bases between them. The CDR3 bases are TGTGCCACCAGCAGAGATCTTCGGTTGGAGACCCAGTACTTC. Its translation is CATSRDLRLETQYF.

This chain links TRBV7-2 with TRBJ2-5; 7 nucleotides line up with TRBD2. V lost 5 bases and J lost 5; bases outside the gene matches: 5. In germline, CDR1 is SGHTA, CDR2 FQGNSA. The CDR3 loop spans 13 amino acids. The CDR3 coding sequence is TGTGCCAGCAGCCGAAGCGGGGTTGAGACCCAGTACTTC. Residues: CASSRSGVETQYF. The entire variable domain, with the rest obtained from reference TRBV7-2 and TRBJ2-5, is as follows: GAGVSQSPSNKVTEKGKDVELRCDPISGHTALYWYRQSLGQGLEFLIYFQGNSAPDKSGLPSDRFSAERTGGSVSTLTIQRTQQEDSAVYLCASSRSGVETQYFGPGTRLLVL.

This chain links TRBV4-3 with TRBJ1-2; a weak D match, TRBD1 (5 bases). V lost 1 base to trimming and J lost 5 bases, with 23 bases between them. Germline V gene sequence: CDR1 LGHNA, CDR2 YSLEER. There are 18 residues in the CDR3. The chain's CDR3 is CASSQGYKGKGVTYGYTF. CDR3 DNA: TGCGCCAGCAGCCAAGGGTACAAGGGGAAAGGGGTCACGTATGGCTACACCTTC.